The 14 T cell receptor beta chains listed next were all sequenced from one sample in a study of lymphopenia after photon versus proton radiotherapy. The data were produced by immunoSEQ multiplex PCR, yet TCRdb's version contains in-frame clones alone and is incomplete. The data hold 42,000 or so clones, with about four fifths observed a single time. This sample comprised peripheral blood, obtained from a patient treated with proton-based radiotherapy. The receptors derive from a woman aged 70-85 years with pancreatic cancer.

DNA for the CDR3: TGCGCCAGCAGCTGGACAGGGAATCAGCCCCAGCATTTT. It specifies CASSWTGNQPQHF. J is TRBJ1-5 and V is TRBV5-1; TRBD1 matches at 8 bases. V dropped 3 bases and J dropped 4; count of bases not matched to a gene: 0. CDR1 is SGHRS and CDR2 is YFSETQ in the germline V gene. The CDR3 is made up of 13 amino acids.

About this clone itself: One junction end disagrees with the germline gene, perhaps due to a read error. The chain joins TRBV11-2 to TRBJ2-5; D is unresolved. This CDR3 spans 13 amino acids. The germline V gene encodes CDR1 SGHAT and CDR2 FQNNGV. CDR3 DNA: TGTGCCAGCAGTTTAGGACCACAAGAGACCCAGTACTTC. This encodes CASSLGPQETQYF. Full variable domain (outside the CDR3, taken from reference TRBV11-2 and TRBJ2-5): EAGVAQSPRYKIIEKRQSVAFWCNPISGHATLYWYQQILGQGPKLLIQFQNNGVVDDSQLPKDRFSAERLKGVDSTLKIQPAKLEDSAVYLCASSLGPQETQYFGPGTRLLVL.

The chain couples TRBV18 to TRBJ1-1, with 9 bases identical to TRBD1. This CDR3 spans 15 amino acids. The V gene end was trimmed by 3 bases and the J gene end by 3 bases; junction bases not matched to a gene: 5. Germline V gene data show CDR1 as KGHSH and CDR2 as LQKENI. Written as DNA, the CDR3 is TGTGCCAGCTCACCGGACAGGGGTAGCGACACTGAAGCTTTCTTT. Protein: CASSPDRGSDTEAFF.

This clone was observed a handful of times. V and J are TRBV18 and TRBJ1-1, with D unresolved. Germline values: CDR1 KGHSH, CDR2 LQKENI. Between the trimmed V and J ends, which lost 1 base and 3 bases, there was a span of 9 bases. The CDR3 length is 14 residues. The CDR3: CASSPQAGDTEAFF. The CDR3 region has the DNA TGTGCCAGCTCACCACAAGCCGGGGACACTGAAGCTTTCTTT.

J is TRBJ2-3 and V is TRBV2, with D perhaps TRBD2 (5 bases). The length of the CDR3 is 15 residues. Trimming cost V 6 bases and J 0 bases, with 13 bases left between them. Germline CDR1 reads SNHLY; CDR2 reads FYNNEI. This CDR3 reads CASRPGFTSTDTQYF. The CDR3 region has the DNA TGTGCCAGCAGACCGGGATTTACTAGCACAGATACGCAGTATTTT. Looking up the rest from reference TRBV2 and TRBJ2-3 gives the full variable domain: EPEVTQTPSHQVTQMGQEVILRCVPISNHLYFYWYRQILGQKVEFLVSFYNNEISEKSEIFDDQFSVERPDGSNFTLKIRSTKLEDSAMYFCASRPGFTSTDTQYFGPGTRLTVL.

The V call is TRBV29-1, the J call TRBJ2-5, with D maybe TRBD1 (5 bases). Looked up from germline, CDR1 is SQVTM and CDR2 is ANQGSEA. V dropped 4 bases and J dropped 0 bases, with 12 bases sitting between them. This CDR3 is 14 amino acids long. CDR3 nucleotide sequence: TGCAGCGTTGGGGGTTTCAGGGACCAAGAGACCCAGTACTTC. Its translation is CSVGGFRDQETQYF.

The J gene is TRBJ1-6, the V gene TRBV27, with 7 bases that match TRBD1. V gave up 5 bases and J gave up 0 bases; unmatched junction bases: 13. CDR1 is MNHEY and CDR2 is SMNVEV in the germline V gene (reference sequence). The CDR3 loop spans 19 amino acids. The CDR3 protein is CASSGQRGQSFSYNSPLHF. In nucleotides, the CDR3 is TGTGCCAGCAGTGGACAGAGGGGACAGAGTTTCTCCTATAATTCACCCCTCCACTTT.

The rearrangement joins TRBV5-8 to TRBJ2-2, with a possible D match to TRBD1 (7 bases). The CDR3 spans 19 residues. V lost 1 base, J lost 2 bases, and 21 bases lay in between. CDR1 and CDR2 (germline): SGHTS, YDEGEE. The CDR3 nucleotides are TGTGCCAGCAGCTTGCCATTTGGGTCAGGGGGGCAAAACACCGGGGAGCTGTTTTTT. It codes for CASSLPFGSGGQNTGELFF.

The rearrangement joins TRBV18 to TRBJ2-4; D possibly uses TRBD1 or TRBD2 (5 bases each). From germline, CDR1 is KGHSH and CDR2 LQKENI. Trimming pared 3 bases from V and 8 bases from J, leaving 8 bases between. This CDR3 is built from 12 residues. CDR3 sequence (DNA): TGTGCCAGCTCACCTTTGGGGGACATTCAGTACTTC. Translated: CASSPLGDIQYF.

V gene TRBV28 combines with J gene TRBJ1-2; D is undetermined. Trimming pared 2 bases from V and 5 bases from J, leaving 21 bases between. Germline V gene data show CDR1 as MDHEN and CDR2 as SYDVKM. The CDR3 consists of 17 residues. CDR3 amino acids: CASSLPTRWEGEYGYTF. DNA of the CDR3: TGTGCCAGCAGTTTACCGACCAGGTGGGAGGGAGAATATGGCTACACCTTC.

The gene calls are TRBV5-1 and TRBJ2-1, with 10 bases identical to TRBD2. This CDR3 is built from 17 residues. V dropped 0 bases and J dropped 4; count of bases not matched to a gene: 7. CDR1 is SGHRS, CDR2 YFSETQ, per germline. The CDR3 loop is CASSLASSSGGYNEQFF. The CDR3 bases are TGCGCCAGCAGCTTGGCTTCTAGTAGCGGGGGGTACAATGAGCAGTTCTTC. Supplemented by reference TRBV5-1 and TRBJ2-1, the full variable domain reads KAGVTQTPRYLIKTRGQQVTLSCSPISGHRSVSWYQQTPGQGLQFLFEYFSETQRNKGNFPGRFSGRQFSNSRSEMNVSTLELGDSALYLCASSLASSSGGYNEQFFGPGTRLTVL.

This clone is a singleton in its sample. The CDR3 DNA reads as TGTGCCAGCATGCAAGCGGGCTCCTACGAGCAGTACTTC. This sequence encodes CASMQAGSYEQYF. The V and J genes are TRBV25-1 and TRBJ2-7; a possible D gene is TRBD2 (6 bases). Trimming pared 7 bases from V and 0 bases from J, leaving 10 bases between. From germline, CDR1 is MGHDK and CDR2 SYGVNS. The CDR3 runs to 13 residues.

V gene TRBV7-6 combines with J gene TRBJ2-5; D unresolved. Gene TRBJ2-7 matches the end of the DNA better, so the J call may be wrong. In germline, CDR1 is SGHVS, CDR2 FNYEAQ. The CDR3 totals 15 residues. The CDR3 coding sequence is TGTGCCAGCAGCGGAATCGGACGGAATCTCTACGAGCAGTACTTC. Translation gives CASSGIGRNLYEQYF.

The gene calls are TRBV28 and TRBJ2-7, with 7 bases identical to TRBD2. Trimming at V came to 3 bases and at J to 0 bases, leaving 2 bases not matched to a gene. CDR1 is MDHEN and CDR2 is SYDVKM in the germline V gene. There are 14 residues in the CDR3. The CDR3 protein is CASSLGGSSYEQYF. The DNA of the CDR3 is TGTGCCAGCAGTTTGGGAGGGAGCTCCTACGAGCAGTACTTC.